A single TCR beta chain is shown here with its context. The antigen it binds to is not known. No much larger clone exists at a distance of one base, and base qualities are not known. Library prep was done by 5' RACE. TCRdb records Illumina HiSeq 2500 as the sequencer. A second PCR of about 6 to 12 cycles was run with a J-beta primer mix and a sample-barcoded 5' primer. A template-switch 5' adaptor carrying 12 random nucleotides introduced a unique molecular identifier onto each TCR beta cDNA molecule. Each sample yielded at least 3 million CDR3-containing paired-end reads. First-strand cDNA was synthesized from all RNA with the Mint cDNA synthesis kit, primed by a TRBC-specific oligonucleotide. Following uracil-DNA glycosylase treatment, all cDNA underwent a first 18-cycle PCR with the universal primers M1SS and BC2_uni_R. On the authors' methods: Normalization of each sample was performed by random selection of 1 million high-quality reads, each carrying a distinct molecular identifier. Instead of being binned into consensus sequences, reads that shared molecular identifiers were thrown out. MiTCR, with a Q25 quality threshold and the strictest error-elimination algorithm, was used for CDR3 identification, clonotype clustering and error correction. A nonparametric unseen species model with Euler transformation was used to estimate a lower bound on total TCR beta diversity. Through fastp at Q25 and MiXCR, TCRdb rebuilt clones from the public reads, retaining in-frame beta chains. Each record represents a unique CDR3 protein, reported with the most common genes and DNA among its rows. The V and J calls were not made by the authors but by TCRdb's processing. This sample comprises about 720,000 distinct CDR3 sequences, 25% of them detected only once. The ten largest clones take up more than 3% of the sample.

The record originates from a study of blood T cells in healthy people across ages (dated by TCRdb to between 2015 and 2017). At the level of the whole study: In model experiments, roughly one uniquely barcoded TCR beta cDNA molecule per two T cells was captured by template switching. For two donors (one aged 18 to 29 and one aged 80 or older), the study analyzed two additional independent replicas of 1 million unique cDNA reads from the same blood draw. Donors were grouped into four age groups: young (average roughly 15 years), middle-aged (39), aged (62) and long-lived (less than 85). To track age-related changes in TCR beta repertoire diversity, the study relied on deep sequencing normalized with unique cDNA molecular identifiers. General conclusions and limits of the study: Because profiling used bulk unsorted PBMCs, naive and antigen-experienced compartments could not be compared conclusively. Donor CMV infection status was unknown, potentially confounding age-related changes in expanded clonotypes. As age increased, observed TCR beta diversity per million T cells dropped in a roughly linear way, and a significant reduction was already evident by age 40. Estimates of total diversity from one million sequenced T cells were regarded as lower bounds and underestimates. The long-lived group showed more naive CD4+ T cells, fewer expanded clones and increased TCR diversity than the aged group, suggesting age selection. Observed TCR beta diversity correlated strongly with the percentage of naive T cells measured by flow cytometry.

CDR1 is given as MNHEY and CDR2 as SVGAGI, both from the germline V gene. The CDR3 has 16 amino acids, counting the end cysteine and phenylalanine. Kept here is only the CDR3 DNA, which spans 48 bases and is read in frame from base 1. A distance of 17 bases separates the germline ends of V and J, which lose 4 bases and 5 bases respectively. The donors were a few dozen Caucasian individuals from Russia, aged roughly 6 to 100 years, who were systemically healthy. Each donor gave 9.5 to 10 milliliters of peripheral blood, drawn into EDTA-treated Vacutainer tubes. Ficoll-Paque density-gradient centrifugation was used to isolate PBMCs, with at least 6.5 million per sample. Total RNA was extracted from PBMCs with Trizol reagent, with at least 6 micrograms obtained per sample. Naive CD45RAhigh/CD27high T cell percentages were measured by flow cytometry on a PBMC aliquot from every donor. This same sample was also taken into another study, of T cells of mothers and their children. Per that second paper: Nine systemically healthy Caucasian individuals, comprising three mothers and their six children, were included as donors. cDNA synthesis consumed the entire amount of extracted RNA, loaded at roughly 1.5 ug RNA in each 15 ul reaction. In the second PCR, sample barcodes and 2-4 random nucleotides were introduced via the M1S primer. Over 8 million TCR beta CDR3 reads came from each mother, compared with some 3.1 million reads from each child. TCR recombination output is similarly shaped by thymic selection in related and unrelated pairs, with a minor effect exerted by inherited differences. Related mother-child pairs always showed normalized repertoire overlap that was slightly higher than in unrelated mother-child pairs, though the difference was never significant. No persistent microchimeric T cell clones were detected, at a sensitivity of around 100 clones per million clonotypes. Deep NGS was used in the study to compare the TCR beta repertoires of mothers and children and to look for features that separate related mother-child pairs from unrelated individuals. Mothers averaged about 37 +/- 4 years of age and children averaged 11 +/- 4 years. After adapters were ligated using NEBNext reagents, the libraries underwent 100+100 nt paired-end sequencing on an Illumina HiSeq 2000. To prevent cross-contamination, the mother and child libraries were prepared a month apart and were sequenced in separate runs. For each donor, somewhere between about 450,000 and 2,000,000 distinct TCR beta clonotypes were identified. Naive TCR beta clonotypes were estimated from low-frequency clonotypes matched to each donor's FACS-determined naive share, without sorting.

The specimen sequenced was blood. The chain uses TRBV6-5 and TRBJ2-2; the D region may be TRBD1 or TRBD2, each matching 7 bases equally. The sequence came from a boy under 18 in good health. The DNA is TGTGCCAGCAGTTCGAAAAGACAGGGAGGGACCGGGGAGCTGTTTTTT. Its protein product is CASSSKRQGGTGELFF.